Following are 8 T cell receptor beta chains from one sample sequenced in a study of regulatory T cells in long-lasting Graves disease. As to time point: newly diagnosed GD, antithyroid drugs for less than 3 months. After RNA was extracted from PBMCs, the TCR library was made from it. Arm-PCR of CDR3 regions and iRepertoire HTBI primers were the basis on which TCR beta libraries were built. TCRdb independently ran MiXCR on the multiplex PCR reads; one entry per CDR3 protein. The sample shows hundreds of thousands of distinct CDR3 sequences, approximately 16% of them seen only once. The data were also submitted as part of a second study, on T cells in Graves' hyperthyroidism and ophthalmopathy.

This material consisted of peripheral blood mononuclear cells (PBMCs), taken at new diagnosis, from a patient treated with antithyroid drugs. These receptors were taken from a man aged 40-55 years with Graves disease.

This clonotype was found many times. The V and J genes are TRBV12-3 or TRBV12-4 and TRBJ2-3; no clear D. The CDR3 consists of 14 residues. V dropped 10 bases and J dropped 1 base, with 15 bases sitting between them. In DNA form, the CDR3 reads TGTGCCACTGGGTCTTCAGGAGGCACAGATACGCAGTATTTT. Its translation is CATGSSGGTDTQYF.

This clonotype has a count of ten or more. The V gene is TRBV2, the J gene TRBJ2-6, with D hard to call. The V gene lost 6 bases and the J gene lost 4 bases, with 4 bases spanning the gap. The germline gives CDR1 SNHLY, CDR2 FYNNEI. This CDR3 comprises 12 residues. CDR3 amino acids: CASRAGANVLTF. CDR3 bases: TGTGCCAGCAGGGCCGGGGCCAACGTCCTGACTTTC.

The chain has TRBV7-3 and TRBJ2-3; 8 bases match TRBD2. V shed 5 bases, J shed 4 bases, and the junction held 5 bases outside the gene matches. The CDR3 has 14 residues. Germline CDR1 and CDR2: SGHTA and FQGTGA. This chain's CDR3 is CASSGGSGADTQYF. CDR3 bases: TGTGCCAGCAGCGGGGGTAGCGGGGCAGATACGCAGTATTTT.

This chain joins TRBV6-2 or TRBV6-3 and TRBJ1-5, with TRBD1 as a possible D gene (5 bases). Trimming stripped 6 bases from V and 2 bases from J, with 14 bases between. The CDR3 is 15 residues long. Germline CDR1 and CDR2: MNHEY and SVGEGT. CDR3 in amino acids: CASRRGGVGNQPQHF. CDR3 bases: TGTGCCAGCAGGCGTGGAGGGGTCGGCAATCAGCCCCAGCATTTT.

This clonotype was counted a few times. This chain connects TRBV4-2 to TRBJ1-3; no reliable D call. This CDR3 spans 15 amino acids. Germline V lookup: CDR1 LGHNA, CDR2 YNFKEQ. V was clipped by 0 bases and J by 5 bases, with 11 bases between them. CDR3 sequence (DNA): TGTGCCAGCAGCCAAGATATCGTGAGGCGAAACACCATATATTTT. Translated, it gives CASSQDIVRRNTIYF.

This rearrangement joins TRBV6-2 or TRBV6-3 to TRBJ1-5, with D unclear. Trimming shortened V by 6 bases and J by 4 bases, and 10 bases separated the two germline ends. Germline V gives CDR1 MNHEY, CDR2 SVGEGT. CDR3 length: 13 amino acids. The CDR3 DNA reads as TGTGCCAGCAGCCCTCATGGTAATCAGCCCCAGCATTTT. Its translation: CASSPHGNQPQHF.

This clonotype was recorded at least ten times. As DNA, the CDR3 is TGTGCCAGCAGTTCCATGTTTCGGGGGCTGGGCAGGGGGCCCTACGAGCAGTACTTC. Translated, it gives CASSSMFRGLGRGPYEQYF. The chain is built from TRBV28 and TRBJ2-7; 8 bases line up with TRBD1. The CDR3 contains 19 residues. CDR1 and CDR2 (germline): MDHEN, SYDVKM. With 4 bases clipped from V and 2 bases from J, the junction kept 19 bases outside the gene matches.

This clonotype was seen a handful of times. The CDR3 spells CASSPRIAGRDEQFF. DNA of the CDR3: TGTGCCAGCAGCCCCCGCATAGCGGGGAGGGATGAGCAGTTCTTC. V and J are TRBV7-3 and TRBJ2-1; TRBD2 aligns across 8 bases. Per germline, CDR1 SGHTA and CDR2 FQGTGA. CDR3 length: 15 residues. Losses at the gene ends were 5 bases for V and 8 bases for J; bases not matched to a gene: 11.